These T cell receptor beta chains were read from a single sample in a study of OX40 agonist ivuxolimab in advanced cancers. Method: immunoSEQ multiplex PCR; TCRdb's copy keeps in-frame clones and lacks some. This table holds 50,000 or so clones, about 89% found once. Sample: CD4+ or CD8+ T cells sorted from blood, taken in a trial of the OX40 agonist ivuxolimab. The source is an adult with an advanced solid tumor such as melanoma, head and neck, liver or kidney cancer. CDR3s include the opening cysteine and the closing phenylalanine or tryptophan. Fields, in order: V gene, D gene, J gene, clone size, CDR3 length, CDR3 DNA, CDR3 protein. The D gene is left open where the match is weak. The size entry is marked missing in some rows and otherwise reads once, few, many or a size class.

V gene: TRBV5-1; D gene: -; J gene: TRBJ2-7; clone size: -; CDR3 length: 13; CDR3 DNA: TGCGCCAGCAGCTTGGCCATACCGAACGAGCAGTACTTC; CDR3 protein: CASSLAIPNEQYF
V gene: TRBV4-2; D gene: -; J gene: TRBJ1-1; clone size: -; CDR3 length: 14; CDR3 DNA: TGTGCCAGCAGCCACCAGGGTTTCAACACTGAAGCTTTCTTT; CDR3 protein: CASSHQGFNTEAFF
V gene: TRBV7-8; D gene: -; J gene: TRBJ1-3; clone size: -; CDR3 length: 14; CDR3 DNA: TGTGCCAGCATCGACGGATTCTCTGGAAACACCATATATTTT; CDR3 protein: CASIDGFSGNTIYF
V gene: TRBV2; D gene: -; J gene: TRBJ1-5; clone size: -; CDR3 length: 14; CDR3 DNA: TGTGCCAGCATGAATGGGGTAGGAAATCAGCCCCAGCATTTT; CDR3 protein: CASMNGVGNQPQHF
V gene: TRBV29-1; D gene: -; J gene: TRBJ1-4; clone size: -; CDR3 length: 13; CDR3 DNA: TGCAGCGTTGATTTGGGGTTGGGTGAAAAACTGTTTTTT; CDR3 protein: CSVDLGLGEKLFF
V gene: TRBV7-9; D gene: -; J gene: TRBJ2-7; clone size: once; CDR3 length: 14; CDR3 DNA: TGTGCCAGCAGCTTAGCTGGGACGGCTTACGAGCAGTACTTC; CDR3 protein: CASSLAGTAYEQYF
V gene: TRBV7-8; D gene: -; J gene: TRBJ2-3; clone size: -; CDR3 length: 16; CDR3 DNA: TGTGCCAGCAGCCATTACGTTACTAGCACCACAGATACGCAGTATTTT; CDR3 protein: CASSHYVTSTTDTQYF
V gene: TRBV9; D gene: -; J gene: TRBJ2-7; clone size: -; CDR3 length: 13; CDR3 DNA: TGTGCCAGCAGCGAAGGGGCGGGATACGAGCAGTACTTC; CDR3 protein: CASSEGAGYEQYF
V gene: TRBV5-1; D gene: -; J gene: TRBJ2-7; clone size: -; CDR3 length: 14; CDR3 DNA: TGCGCCAGCAGCTTGAAGGGGGACTCCTACGAGCAGTACTTC; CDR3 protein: CASSLKGDSYEQYF
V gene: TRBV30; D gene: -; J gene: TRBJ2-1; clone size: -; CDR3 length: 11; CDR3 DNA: TGTGCCTGGGGCAGCTACAATGAGCAGTTCTTC; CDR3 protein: CAWGSYNEQFF
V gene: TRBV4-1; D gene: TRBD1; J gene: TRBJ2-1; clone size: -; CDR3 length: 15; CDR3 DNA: TGCGCCAGCAGCGATCGACAGGGCTCCTACAATGAGCAGTTCTTC; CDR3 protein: CASSDRQGSYNEQFF
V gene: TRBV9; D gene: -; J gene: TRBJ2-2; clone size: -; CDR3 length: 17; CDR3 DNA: TGTGCCAGCAGCGCCTCGGGAGGGGGCCATTTCACCGGGGAGCTGTTTTTT; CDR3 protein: CASSASGGGHFTGELFF
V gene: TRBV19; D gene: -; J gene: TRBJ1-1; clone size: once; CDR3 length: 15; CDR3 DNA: TGTGCCAGTAGTATTATAGCGGGGAAGAACACTGAAGCTTTCTTT; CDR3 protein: CASSIIAGKNTEAFF
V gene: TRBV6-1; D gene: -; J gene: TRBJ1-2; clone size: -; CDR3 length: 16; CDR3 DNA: TGTGCCAGCAGTGAAGCGGTGGGGGCTGGTTCCAGGGGCTACACCTTC; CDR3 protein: CASSEAVGAGSRGYTF
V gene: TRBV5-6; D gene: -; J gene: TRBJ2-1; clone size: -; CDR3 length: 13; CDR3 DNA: TGTGCCAGCAGCTTGGGGCGATGGAATGAGCAGTTCTTC; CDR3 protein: CASSLGRWNEQFF
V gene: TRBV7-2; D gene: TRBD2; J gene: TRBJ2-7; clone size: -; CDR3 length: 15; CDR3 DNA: TGTGCCAGCAGCTTCGACAGCGGGGGCTCCTACGAGCAGTACTTC; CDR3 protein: CASSFDSGGSYEQYF
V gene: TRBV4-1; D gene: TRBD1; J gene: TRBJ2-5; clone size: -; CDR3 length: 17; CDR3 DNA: TGCGCCAGCAGCCAAGATGGGACAGGGGGCGGTTGGGAGACCCAGTACTTC; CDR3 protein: CASSQDGTGGGWETQYF
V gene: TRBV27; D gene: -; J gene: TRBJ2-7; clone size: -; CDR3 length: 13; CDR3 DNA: TGTGCCAGCAGTTTGTGGGGCTCCTACGAGCAGTACTTC; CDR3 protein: CASSLWGSYEQYF
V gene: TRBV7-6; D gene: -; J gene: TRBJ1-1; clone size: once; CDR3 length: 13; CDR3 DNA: TGTGCCAGCCGAGAGGGCACGAACACTGAAGCTTTCTTT; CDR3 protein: CASREGTNTEAFF
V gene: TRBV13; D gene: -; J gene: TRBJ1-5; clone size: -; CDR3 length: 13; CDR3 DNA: TGTGCCAGCAGTTCTGGGACGCATCAGCCCCAGCATTTT; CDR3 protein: CASSSGTHQPQHF
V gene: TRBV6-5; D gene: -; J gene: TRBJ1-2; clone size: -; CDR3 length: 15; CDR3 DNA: TGTGCCAGCCGGCGGGCATCCTATTCACTTTATGGCTACACCTTC; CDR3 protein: CASRRASYSLYGYTF
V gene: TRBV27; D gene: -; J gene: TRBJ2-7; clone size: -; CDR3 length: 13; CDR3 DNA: TGTGCCAGCAGCCACAGAATCAGGGACGAGCAGTACTTC; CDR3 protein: CASSHRIRDEQYF
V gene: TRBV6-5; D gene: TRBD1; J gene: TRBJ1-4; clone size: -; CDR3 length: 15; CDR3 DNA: TGTGCCAGCAGCCCCCAGGGGGCGGGGTATGAAAAACTGTTTTTT; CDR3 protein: CASSPQGAGYEKLFF
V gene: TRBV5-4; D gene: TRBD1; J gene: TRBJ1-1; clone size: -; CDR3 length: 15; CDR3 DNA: TGTGCCAGCAGTAAACGTCAGGGGGGTGGAACTGAAGCTTTCTTT; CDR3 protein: CASSKRQGGGTEAFF
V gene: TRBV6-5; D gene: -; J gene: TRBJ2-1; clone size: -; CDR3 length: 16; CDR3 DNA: TGTGCCAGCAGTTACAGGTTTGGCGGCTCCTACAATGAGCAGTTCTTC; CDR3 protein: CASSYRFGGSYNEQFF
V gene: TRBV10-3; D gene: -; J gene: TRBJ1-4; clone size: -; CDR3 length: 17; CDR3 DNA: TGTGCCATCAGTGAGTCTGGACAGATGCGTGCTAATGAAAAACTGTTTTTT; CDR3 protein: CAISESGQMRANEKLFF
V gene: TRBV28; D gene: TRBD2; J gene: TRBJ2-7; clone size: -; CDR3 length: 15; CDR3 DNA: TGTGCCAGCACCCATGGAAGCGGGAGCTCCTACGAGCAGTACTTC; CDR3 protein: CASTHGSGSSYEQYF
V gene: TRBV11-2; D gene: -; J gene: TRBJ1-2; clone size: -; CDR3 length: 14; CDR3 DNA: TGTGCCAGCAGCTTAATAGGACAGAACTATGGCTACACCTTC; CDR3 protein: CASSLIGQNYGYTF
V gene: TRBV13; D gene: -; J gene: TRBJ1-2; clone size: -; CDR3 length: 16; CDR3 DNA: TGTGCCAGCAGCTTCACCGGAGGGGGAGCTAACTATGGCTACACCTTC; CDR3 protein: CASSFTGGGANYGYTF
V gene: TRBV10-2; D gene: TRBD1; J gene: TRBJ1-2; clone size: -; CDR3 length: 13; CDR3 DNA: TGCGCCAGCACTCTCGGGACAGCCTATGGCTACACCTTC; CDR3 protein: CASTLGTAYGYTF
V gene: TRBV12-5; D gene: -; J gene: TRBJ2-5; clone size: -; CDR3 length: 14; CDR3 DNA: TGTGCTAGTGCCTGGGAGGACGGACAAGAGACCCAGTACTTC; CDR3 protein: CASAWEDGQETQYF
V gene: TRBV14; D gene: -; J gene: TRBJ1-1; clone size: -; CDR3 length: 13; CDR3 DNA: TGTGCCAGCAGCCAAGTTCAGCCAGGCGTGGCTTTCTTT; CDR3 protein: CASSQVQPGVAFF
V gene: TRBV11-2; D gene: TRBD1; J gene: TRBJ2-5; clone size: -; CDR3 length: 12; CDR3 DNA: TGTGCCACCGGACAGGGTTTGGAGACCCAGTACTTC; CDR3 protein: CATGQGLETQYF
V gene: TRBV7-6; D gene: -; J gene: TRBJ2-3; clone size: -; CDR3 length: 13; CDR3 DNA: TGTGCCAGCAGCTTTATGGGCACAGATACGCAGTATTTT; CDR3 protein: CASSFMGTDTQYF
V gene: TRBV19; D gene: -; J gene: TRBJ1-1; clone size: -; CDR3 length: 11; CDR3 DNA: TGTGCATCGGGTATGGCCACTGAAGCTTTCTTT; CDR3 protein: CASGMATEAFF
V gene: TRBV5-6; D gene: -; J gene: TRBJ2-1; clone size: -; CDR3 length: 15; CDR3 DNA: TGTGCCAGCAGCCCGGCGGGGGCATCCTACAATGAGCAGTTCTTC; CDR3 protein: CASSPAGASYNEQFF
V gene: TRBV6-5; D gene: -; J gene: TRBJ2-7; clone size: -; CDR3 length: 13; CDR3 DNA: TGTGCCAGCAGCCCGAGTACCACTTACGAGCAGTACTTC; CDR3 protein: CASSPSTTYEQYF
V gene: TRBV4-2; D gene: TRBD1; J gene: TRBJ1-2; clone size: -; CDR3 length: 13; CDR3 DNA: TGTGCCAGCAGCCAAGACAGGGGGCATGGCTACACCTTC; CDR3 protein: CASSQDRGHGYTF
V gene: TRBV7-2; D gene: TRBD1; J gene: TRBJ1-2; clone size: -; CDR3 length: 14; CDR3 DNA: TGTGCCAGCAGCGCCTGGACAGGGGCTAATGGCTACACCTTC; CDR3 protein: CASSAWTGANGYTF
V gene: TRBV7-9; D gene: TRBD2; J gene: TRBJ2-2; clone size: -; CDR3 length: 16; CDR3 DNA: TGTGCCAGCAGCTTAGATCCTGTTGCGGGAGCCGGGGAGCTGTTTTTT; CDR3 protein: CASSLDPVAGAGELFF
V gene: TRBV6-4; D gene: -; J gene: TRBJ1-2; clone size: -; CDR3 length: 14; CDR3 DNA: TGTGCCAGCAGTGACTCGGGGGACCCAGGATGGTTCACCTTC; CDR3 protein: CASSDSGDPGWFTF
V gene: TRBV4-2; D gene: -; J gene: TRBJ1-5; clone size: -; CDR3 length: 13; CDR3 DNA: TGTGCCAGCAGCCAAGATCTCCCACAGCCCCAGCATTTT; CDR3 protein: CASSQDLPQPQHF
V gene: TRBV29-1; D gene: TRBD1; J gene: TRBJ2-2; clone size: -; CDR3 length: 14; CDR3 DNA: TGCAGCGTCCTGACAGGGGGCTACACCGGGGAGCTGTTTTTT; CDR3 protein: CSVLTGGYTGELFF
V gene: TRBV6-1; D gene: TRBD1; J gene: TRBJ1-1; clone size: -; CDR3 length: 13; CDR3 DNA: TGTGCCAGCAGCGGGACAGGGGTCACTGAAGCTTTCTTT; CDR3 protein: CASSGTGVTEAFF